The entry that follows covers one TCR beta chain sequence. It lacks a known antigen. No quality values exist for individual bases; no much larger clone is one base distant. This sample is part of a study of cytomegalovirus exposure and HLA in healthy donors (dated by TCRdb to about 2017). Background on the whole study: A later analysis indicated that the roughly 120 validation repertoires were generated on the platform also employed for the 700 or so repertoires of the first cohort. The study was designed to test whether signatures of past pathogen exposure could be identified by cataloging public T cell receptors. A separate validation cohort of about 110 different subjects was used in addition to the approximately 610-subject first cohort. To predict cytomegalovirus infection status, the study brought together high-throughput TCR immunosequencing, statistical association of individual TCRs with disease status, and machine learning.

The CDR3 contains 17 residues, cysteine and phenylalanine counted. Of the read, only the CDR3 DNA is kept; its 51 bases are in frame from base 1. Here V drops 4 bases and J drops 5 bases, and the junction holds 8 bases not matched to any gene. CDR1 and CDR2, per the germline V gene, are SGHRS and YFSETQ. The donors were included in the validation cohort of 90 to 150 subjects, a group kept apart from the roughly 700-subject first cohort. The protocol used for the library was the immunoSEQ multiplex PCR assay. In the authors' own workflow: A statistical classification framework was built to diagnose cytomegalovirus status from the catalog of TCR beta chain sequences. Not all clones reach the TCRdb copy of this immuneACCESS table, which keeps in-frame sequences only. Checked studies attribute under half of the gap to unresolved V genes and leave the rest unexplained. V and J calls and clone size are as listed in that table; D and trimming were resolved from the DNA. This sample comprises more than 250,000 clones, 86% of them detected only once. The ten largest clonotypes hold 0.65% to 0.85% of the sample.

Overall study results and their limits: A later analysis found that TCRs clustered in the first cohort also tended to co-occur in the 120 validation repertoires, with approximately 95% of cluster scores above 0. A total of about 150 TCR beta chains were listed by the study as associated with cytomegalovirus. The classifier was reported to diagnose cytomegalovirus status with high specificity and sensitivity in both the original and validation cohorts. The validation cohort had no HLA typing available for a later analysis, so co-occurrence within that cohort was assessed over all 130 or so repertoires. In vitro tests confirmed that a few of the cytomegalovirus-associated TCR beta chains recognize cytomegalovirus antigens. According to the authors, the approach could potentially be generalized to other disease states and immunological phenotypes. Most TCR sequences were observed very rarely across donors, whereas some public TCRs were present in many individuals.

This chain is built from TRBV5-1 and TRBJ2-5; TRBD2 agrees with 16 junctional bases. The sequenced sample was PBMCs. This clonotype was sampled from a woman aged 18 to 35 in good health and CMV-seronegative. In nucleotides, the sequence is TGCGCCAGCAGCCCCGATGGGACTAGCGGGAGGGTGGAGACCCAGTACTTC. The translation is CASSPDGTSGRVETQYF.